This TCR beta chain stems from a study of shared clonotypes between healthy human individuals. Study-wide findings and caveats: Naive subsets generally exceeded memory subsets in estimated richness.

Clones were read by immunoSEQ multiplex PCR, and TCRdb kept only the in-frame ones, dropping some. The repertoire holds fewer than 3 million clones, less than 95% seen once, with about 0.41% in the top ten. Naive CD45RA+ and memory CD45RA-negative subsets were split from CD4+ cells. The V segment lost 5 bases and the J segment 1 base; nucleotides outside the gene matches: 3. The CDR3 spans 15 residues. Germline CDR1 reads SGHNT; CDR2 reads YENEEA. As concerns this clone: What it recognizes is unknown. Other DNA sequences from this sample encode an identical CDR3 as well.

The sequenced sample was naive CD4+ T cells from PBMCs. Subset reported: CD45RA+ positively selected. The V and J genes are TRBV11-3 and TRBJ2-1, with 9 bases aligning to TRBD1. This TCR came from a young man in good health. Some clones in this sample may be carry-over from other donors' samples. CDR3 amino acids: CASSLGQGSYNEQFF. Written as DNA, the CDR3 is TGTGCCAGCAGCCTAGGACAGGGGTCCTACAATGAGCAGTTCTTC.